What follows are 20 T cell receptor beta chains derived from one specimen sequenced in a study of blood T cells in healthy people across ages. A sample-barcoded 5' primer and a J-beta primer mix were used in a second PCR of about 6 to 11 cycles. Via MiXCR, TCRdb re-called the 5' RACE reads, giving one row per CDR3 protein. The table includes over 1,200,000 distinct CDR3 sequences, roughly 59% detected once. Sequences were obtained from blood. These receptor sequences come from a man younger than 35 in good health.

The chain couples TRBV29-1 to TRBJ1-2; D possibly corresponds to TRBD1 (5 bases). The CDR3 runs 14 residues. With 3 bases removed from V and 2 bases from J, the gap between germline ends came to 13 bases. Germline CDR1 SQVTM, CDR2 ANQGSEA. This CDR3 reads CSVDGVPGNYGYTF. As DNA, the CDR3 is TGCAGCGTTGATGGGGTTCCAGGGAACTATGGCTACACCTTC.

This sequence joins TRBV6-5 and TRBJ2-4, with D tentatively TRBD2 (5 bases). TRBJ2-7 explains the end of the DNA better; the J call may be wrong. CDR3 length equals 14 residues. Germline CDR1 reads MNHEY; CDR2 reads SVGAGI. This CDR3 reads CASRGGGAAYEQYF. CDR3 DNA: TGTGCCAGCAGGGGTGGAGGAGCAGCCTACGAGCAGTACTTC.

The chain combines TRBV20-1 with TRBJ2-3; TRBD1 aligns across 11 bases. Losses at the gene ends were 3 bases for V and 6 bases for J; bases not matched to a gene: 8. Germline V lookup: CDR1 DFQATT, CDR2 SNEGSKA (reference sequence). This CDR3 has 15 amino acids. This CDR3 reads CSASRTGGDFDTQYF. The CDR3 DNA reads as TGCAGTGCTAGTCGGACAGGGGGCGATTTTGATACGCAGTATTTT.

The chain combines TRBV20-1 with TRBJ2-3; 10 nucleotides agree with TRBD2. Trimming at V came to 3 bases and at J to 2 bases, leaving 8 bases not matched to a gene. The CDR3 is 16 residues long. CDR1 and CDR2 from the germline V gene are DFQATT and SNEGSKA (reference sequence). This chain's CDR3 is CSASCGLAASTDTQYF. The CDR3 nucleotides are TGCAGTGCTAGCTGCGGACTAGCGGCTTCCACAGATACGCAGTATTTT.

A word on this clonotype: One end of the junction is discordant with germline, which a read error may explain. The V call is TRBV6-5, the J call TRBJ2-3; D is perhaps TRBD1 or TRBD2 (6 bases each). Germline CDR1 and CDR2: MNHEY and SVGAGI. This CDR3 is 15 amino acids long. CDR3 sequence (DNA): TGTGTCAGCAGTCCTACCGGGGGCCGGACAGATACGCAGTATTTT. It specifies CVSSPTGGRTDTQYF.

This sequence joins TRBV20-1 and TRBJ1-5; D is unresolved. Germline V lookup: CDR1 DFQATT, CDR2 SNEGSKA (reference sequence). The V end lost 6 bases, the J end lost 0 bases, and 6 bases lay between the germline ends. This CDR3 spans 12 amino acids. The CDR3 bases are TGCAGTGCCCAAAATAGCAATCAGCCCCAGCATTTT. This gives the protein CSAQNSNQPQHF.

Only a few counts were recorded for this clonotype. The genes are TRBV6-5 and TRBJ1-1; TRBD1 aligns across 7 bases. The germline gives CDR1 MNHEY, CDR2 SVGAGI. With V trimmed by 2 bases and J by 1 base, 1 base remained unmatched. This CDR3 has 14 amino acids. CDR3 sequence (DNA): TGTGCCAGCAGTTACGGGACAGAGAACACTGAAGCTTTCTTT. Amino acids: CASSYGTENTEAFF.

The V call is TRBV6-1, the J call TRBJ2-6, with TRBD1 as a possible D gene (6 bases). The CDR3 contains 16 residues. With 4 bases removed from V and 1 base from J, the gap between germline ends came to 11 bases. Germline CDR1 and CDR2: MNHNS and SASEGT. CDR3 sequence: CASSAMTGSGANVLTF. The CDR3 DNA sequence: TGTGCCAGCAGTGCAATGACAGGTTCTGGGGCCAACGTCCTGACTTTC.

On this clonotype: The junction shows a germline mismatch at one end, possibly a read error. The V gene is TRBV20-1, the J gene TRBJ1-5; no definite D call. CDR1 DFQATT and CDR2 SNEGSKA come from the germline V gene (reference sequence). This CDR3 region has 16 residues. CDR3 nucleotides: TGCAGTACTAGAGGCCATATGCACCTCCCCAATCAGCCCCAGCATTTT. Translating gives CSTRGHMHLPNQPQHF.

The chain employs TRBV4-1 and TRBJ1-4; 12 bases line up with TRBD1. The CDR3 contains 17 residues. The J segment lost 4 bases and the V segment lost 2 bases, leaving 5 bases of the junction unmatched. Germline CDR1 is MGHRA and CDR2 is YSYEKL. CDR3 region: CASSQPGQGAYNEKLFF. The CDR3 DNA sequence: TGCGCCAGCAGCCAACCGGGACAGGGGGCCTATAATGAAAAACTGTTTTTT.

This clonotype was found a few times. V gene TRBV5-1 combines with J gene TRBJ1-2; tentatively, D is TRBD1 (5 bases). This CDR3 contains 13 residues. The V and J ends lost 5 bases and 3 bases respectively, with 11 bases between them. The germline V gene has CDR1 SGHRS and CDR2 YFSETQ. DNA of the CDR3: TGCGCCAGCAGAGACGGGGGACACTATGGCTACACCTTC. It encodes CASRDGGHYGYTF. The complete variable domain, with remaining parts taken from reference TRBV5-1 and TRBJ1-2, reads KAGVTQTPRYLIKTRGQQVTLSCSPISGHRSVSWYQQTPGQGLQFLFEYFSETQRNKGNFPGRFSGRQFSNSRSEMNVSTLELGDSALYLCASRDGGHYGYTFGSGTRLTVV.

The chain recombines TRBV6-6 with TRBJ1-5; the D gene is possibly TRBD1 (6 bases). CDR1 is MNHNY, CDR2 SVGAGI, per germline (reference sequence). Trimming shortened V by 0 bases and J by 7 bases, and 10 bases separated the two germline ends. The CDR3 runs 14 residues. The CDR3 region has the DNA TGTGCCAGCAGTTACTCGGCCGGGGGCCAGCCCCAGCATTTT. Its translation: CASSYSAGGQPQHF.

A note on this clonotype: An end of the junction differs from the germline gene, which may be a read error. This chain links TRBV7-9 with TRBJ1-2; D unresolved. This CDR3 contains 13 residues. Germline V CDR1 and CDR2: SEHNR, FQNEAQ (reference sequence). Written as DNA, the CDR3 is TGTGCCAGCAGCTTAGGATCCCACTATGGCCACACCTTC. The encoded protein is CASSLGSHYGHTF.

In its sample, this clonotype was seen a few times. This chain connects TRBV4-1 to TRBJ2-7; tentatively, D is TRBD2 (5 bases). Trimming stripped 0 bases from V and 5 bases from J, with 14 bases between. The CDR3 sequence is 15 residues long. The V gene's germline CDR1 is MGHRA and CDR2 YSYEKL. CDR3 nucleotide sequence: TGCGCCAGCAGCCAAGATGGGGTAGGAGGTAACGAGCAGTACTTC. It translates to CASSQDGVGGNEQYF.

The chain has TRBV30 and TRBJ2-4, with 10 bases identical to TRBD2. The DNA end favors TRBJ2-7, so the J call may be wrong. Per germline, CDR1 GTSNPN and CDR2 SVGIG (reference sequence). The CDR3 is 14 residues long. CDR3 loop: CAWSPRTSGYEQYF. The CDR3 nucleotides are TGTGCCTGGAGTCCTCGGACTAGCGGCTACGAGCAGTACTTC.

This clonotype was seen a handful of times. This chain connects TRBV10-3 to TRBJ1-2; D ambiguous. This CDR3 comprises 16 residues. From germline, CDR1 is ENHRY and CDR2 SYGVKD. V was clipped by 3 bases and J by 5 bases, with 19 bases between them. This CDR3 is CAISEALGPGGYGYTF. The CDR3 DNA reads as TGTGCCATCAGTGAAGCCCTTGGACCGGGAGGGTATGGCTACACCTTC.

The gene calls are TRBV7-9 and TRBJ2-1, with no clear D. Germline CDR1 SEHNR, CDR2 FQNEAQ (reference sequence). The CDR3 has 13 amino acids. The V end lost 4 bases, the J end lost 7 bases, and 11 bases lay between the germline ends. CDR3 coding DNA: TGTGCCAGCAGCTCCGGGTCCCCTAATGAGCAGTTCTTC. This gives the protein CASSSGSPNEQFF.

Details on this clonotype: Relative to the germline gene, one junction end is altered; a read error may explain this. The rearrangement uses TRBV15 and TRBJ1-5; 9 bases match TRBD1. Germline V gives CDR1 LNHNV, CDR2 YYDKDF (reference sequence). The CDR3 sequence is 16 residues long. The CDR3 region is CATSGGQGGWNQPQHF. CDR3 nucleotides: TGTGCCACCAGCGGGGGACAGGGCGGTTGGAATCAGCCTCAGCATTTT.

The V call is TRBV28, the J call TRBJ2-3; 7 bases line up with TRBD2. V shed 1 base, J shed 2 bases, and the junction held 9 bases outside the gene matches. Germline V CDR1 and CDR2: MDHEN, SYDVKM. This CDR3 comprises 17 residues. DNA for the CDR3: TGTGCCAGCAGTTTATCCAGCCCTAGCGGAATCACAGATACGCAGTATTTT. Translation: CASSLSSPSGITDTQYF.

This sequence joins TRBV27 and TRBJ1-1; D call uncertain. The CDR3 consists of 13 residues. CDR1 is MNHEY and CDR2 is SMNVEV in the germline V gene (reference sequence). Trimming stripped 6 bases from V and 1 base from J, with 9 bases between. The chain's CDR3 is CASRRPGNTEAFF. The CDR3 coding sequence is TGTGCCAGCAGGAGACCAGGGAACACTGAAGCTTTCTTT.